Included here is one T cell receptor (beta chain) sequence, with context. This specimen belongs to a study of blood T cell repertoires in COVID-19. Study summary: Samples representing acute and convalescent COVID-19 were sourced from the United States, Italy and Spain. The analysed material was cDNA or gDNA that came from T cells, B-cell-depleted T cells, or PBMCs.

The authors' processing: Reference gene primers were amplified, and this amplification served to estimate nucleated cell counts. Generated by immunoSEQ multiplex PCR, the TCRdb table keeps only in-frame clones and is missing some. From that table come the V and J calls and clone size; the DNA was used to work out D and trimming. Here the sample spans over 200,000 clones, 85% to 90% being singletons. Germline-derived CDR1 and CDR2 are MNHEY and SMNVEV (reference sequence). This CDR3 has 16 residues. V dropped 5 bases and J dropped 5; count of bases not matched to a gene: 11. The sequencing input was peripheral blood. The chain uses TRBV27 and TRBJ1-5; 8 nucleotides line up with TRBD1. The source of this sequence is a man aged 25 to 40 with COVID-19, enrolled during active disease. The CDR3 here is CASSTSQGEEDQPQHF. In nucleotides, the CDR3 is TGTGCCAGCAGTACCTCACAGGGGGAAGAGGATCAGCCCCAGCATTTT.